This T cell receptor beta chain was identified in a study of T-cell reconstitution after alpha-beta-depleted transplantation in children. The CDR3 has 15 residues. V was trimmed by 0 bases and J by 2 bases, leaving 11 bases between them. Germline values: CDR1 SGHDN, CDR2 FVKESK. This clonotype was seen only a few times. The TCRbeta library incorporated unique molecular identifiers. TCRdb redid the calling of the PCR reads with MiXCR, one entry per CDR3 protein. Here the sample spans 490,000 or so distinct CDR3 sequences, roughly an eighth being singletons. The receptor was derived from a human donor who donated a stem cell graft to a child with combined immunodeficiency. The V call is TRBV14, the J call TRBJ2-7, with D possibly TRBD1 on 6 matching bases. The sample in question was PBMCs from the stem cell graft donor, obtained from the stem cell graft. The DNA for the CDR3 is TGTGCCAGCAGCCAAGAAAGGCGGACAGCCTACGAGCAGTACTTC. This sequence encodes CASSQERRTAYEQYF. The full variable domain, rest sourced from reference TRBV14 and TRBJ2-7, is EAGVTQFPSHSVIEKGQTVTLRCDPISGHDNLYWYRRVMGKEIKFLLHFVKESKQDESGMPNNRFLAERTGGTYSTLKVQPAELEDSGVYFCASSQERRTAYEQYFGPGTRLTVT.